This entry lists 23 T cell receptor beta chains sequenced from one sample in a study of Graves' ophthalmopathy and Graves' hyperthyroidism. RNA transcripts were the template, and TCR beta CDR3 regions were amplified from them. HTBI primers were used in a first-round RT-PCR, which preceded a second-round multiplex PCR. MiXCR was run by TCRdb on the multiplex PCR reads, yielding one entry per CDR3 protein. Among some 210,000 distinct CDR3 sequences, 25% to 35% were seen once, and the ten largest hold around 10%. Sequenced input: peripheral blood. These receptors originate from a man aged 50-59 years with Graves' ophthalmopathy.

This clonotype was found many times. V usage is TRBV4-1 and J usage is TRBJ2-5, with D possibly matching TRBD2 (6 bases). The CDR3 has 14 amino acids. Germline loops: CDR1 MGHRA, CDR2 YSYEKL. V was trimmed by 1 base and J by 5 bases, leaving 11 bases between them. CDR3: CASSQGGALETQYF. Written as DNA, the CDR3 is TGCGCCAGCAGCCAAGGCGGGGCATTGGAGACCCAGTACTTC.

V usage is TRBV20-1 and J usage is TRBJ1-1; maybe TRBD1 (5 bases). Trimming pared 0 bases from V and 1 base from J, leaving 9 bases between. CDR1 is DFQATT, CDR2 SNEGSKA, per germline (reference sequence). The CDR3 has 14 residues. The CDR3: CSARESQGNTEAFF. The CDR3 DNA is TGCAGTGCTAGAGAATCTCAGGGGAACACTGAAGCTTTCTTT.

This chain links TRBV24-1 with TRBJ1-2; the D gene is possibly TRBD1 (6 bases). The CDR3 is made up of 13 amino acids. Germline V gene data show CDR1 as KGHDR and CDR2 as SFDVKD. V was trimmed by 11 bases and J by 1 base, leaving 13 bases between them. CDR3 region: CAIQGKSNYGYTF. CDR3 in DNA: TGTGCCATCCAGGGGAAAAGTAACTATGGCTACACCTTC.

This clonotype was seen many times. The chain carries TRBV12-3 or TRBV12-4 and TRBJ2-7; TRBD2 is a possible D gene (6 bases). This CDR3 is built from 14 residues. V lost 3 bases, J lost 1 base, and 10 bases lay in between. The CDR3 coding sequence is TGTGCCAGCAGTTTGGGGACTCATTCCTACGAGCAGTACTTC. It encodes CASSLGTHSYEQYF.

In this sample, this clonotype turned up many times. The chain carries TRBV5-1 and TRBJ1-2; D remains ambiguous. Per the germline V gene, CDR1 is SGHRS and CDR2 is YFSETQ. The CDR3 is made up of 14 amino acids. V lost 1 base and J 4 bases, leaving 11 bases between the germline ends. The CDR3 reads CASSLSLGSYGYTF. The CDR3 DNA sequence: TGCGCCAGCAGCTTGAGCCTGGGGTCCTATGGCTACACCTTC.

This clonotype was detected many times. The chain combines TRBV6-1 with TRBJ2-7; a weak D match, TRBD2 (6 bases). V lost 2 bases and J lost 0, with 11 bases in between. The CDR3 length is 15 residues. Germline CDR1 MNHNS, CDR2 SASEGT. CDR3 amino acids: CASSETGVYSYEQYF. Here the CDR3 DNA reads TGTGCCAGCAGTGAAACGGGGGTCTACTCCTACGAGCAGTACTTC.

This clonotype has ten or more counts. The CDR3 protein is CASSGPRGDGYTF. CDR3 DNA: TGTGCCAGCAGCGGCCCGAGAGGGGATGGCTACACCTTC. This chain uses TRBV6-1 with TRBJ1-2; D is perhaps TRBD1 (5 bases). Germline assignment: CDR1 MNHNS and CDR2 SASEGT. V was clipped by 6 bases and J by 6 bases, with 14 bases between them. The CDR3 is made up of 13 amino acids.

In this sample, this clonotype turned up once. This chain connects TRBV10-3 to TRBJ2-7; the D gene is possibly TRBD1 (6 bases). V was pared by 0 bases and J by 6 bases, with 18 bases between. This CDR3 has 16 residues. Germline-derived CDR1 and CDR2 are ENHRY and SYGVKD. Here the CDR3 reads CAISESRWGTSVEQYF. The CDR3 DNA reads as TGTGCCATCAGTGAGTCGCGTTGGGGGACATCGGTCGAGCAGTACTTC.

This clonotype appeared many times. This chain links TRBV6-1 with TRBJ2-2; the D gene could be TRBD1 or TRBD2 (6 bases each). V was clipped by 1 base and J by 4 bases, with 13 bases between them. This CDR3 is built from 16 residues. Germline CDR1 MNHNS, CDR2 SASEGT. In DNA form, the CDR3 reads TGTGCCAGCAGTGAAGATCCGGGGGCGCCCACCGGGGAGCTGTTTTTT. Translation gives CASSEDPGAPTGELFF.

This clonotype has a count of ten or more. The rearrangement uses TRBV6-5 and TRBJ2-7; D may be TRBD1 (6 bases). V was trimmed by 7 bases and J by 7 bases, leaving 11 bases between them. Germline-derived CDR1 and CDR2 are MNHEY and SVGAGI. This CDR3 comprises 11 residues. In DNA form, the CDR3 reads TGTGCCAGCATTACGGACAGTGAGCAGTACTTC. Translating gives CASITDSEQYF.

This clonotype was seen repeatedly, ten times or more. CDR3 residues: CASSTRGIGTGELFF. For the CDR3, the DNA is TGTGCCAGCAGTACCAGGGGCATAGGCACCGGGGAGCTGTTTTTT. This sequence joins TRBV12-3 or TRBV12-4 and TRBJ2-2; the D gene is possibly TRBD1 (6 bases). Trimming pared 5 bases from V and 4 bases from J, leaving 14 bases between. The CDR3 loop spans 15 amino acids.

As regards this clonotype: The junction shows a germline mismatch at one end, possibly a read error. The genes are TRBV6-1 and TRBJ1-2, with 10 bases that match TRBD1. The CDR3 consists of 16 residues. CDR1 MNHNS and CDR2 SASEGT come from the germline V gene. CDR3 sequence (DNA): TGTCCCAGCGGACATACGACAGGGGGCGCGGGCTATGGCTACACCTTC. The encoded protein is CPSGHTTGGAGYGYTF.

This clonotype was seen ten or more times. This chain joins TRBV19 and TRBJ2-7; D is undetermined. This CDR3 contains 15 residues. CDR1 and CDR2 from the germline V gene are LNHDA and SQIVND (reference sequence). V lost 4 bases to trimming and J lost 0 bases, with 13 bases between them. The DNA of the CDR3 is TGTGCCAGTAGTAGTAGTTTCCAGAGCTCCTACGAGCAGTACTTC. This translates into CASSSSFQSSYEQYF.

This clonotype was counted ten times or more. The rearrangement joins TRBV7-8 to TRBJ2-7; perhaps D is TRBD1 or TRBD2 (5 bases each). Germline V CDR1 and CDR2: SGHVS, FQNEAQ. Trimming removed 8 bases from V and 4 bases from J, with 15 bases in between. CDR3 length equals 13 residues. The CDR3: CASAQGALYEQYF. CDR3 DNA sequence: TGTGCCAGCGCTCAGGGAGCGTTGTACGAGCAGTACTTC.

The genes are TRBV6-5 and TRBJ2-7; possible D gene TRBD2, 6 bases. The length of the CDR3 is 12 residues. Trimming left V 2 bases short and J 6 bases short, with 8 bases between. The germline gives CDR1 MNHEY, CDR2 SVGAGI. CDR3 protein: CASSYLGGEQYF. The CDR3, as DNA: TGTGCCAGCAGTTACCTCGGGGGCGAGCAGTACTTC.

This clonotype was recorded a few times. This chain links TRBV6-1 with TRBJ1-1; no definite D call. Germline V gene lookup returns CDR1 MNHNS and CDR2 SASEGT. This CDR3 contains 13 residues. V was clipped by 3 bases and J by 14 bases, with 19 bases between them. Here the CDR3 DNA reads TGTGCCAGCAGTGAGAGACCGAAATCAACAACCTTCTTT. As protein: CASSERPKSTTFF.

This clonotype has ten or more counts. The CDR3 sequence: CASSPRQGGETQYF. The DNA of the CDR3 is TGTGCCAGCAGCCCTCGGCAGGGGGGGGAGACCCAGTACTTC. The rearrangement uses TRBV7-2 and TRBJ2-5, with D perhaps TRBD1 or TRBD2 (7 bases each). Deletions cut 5 bases from V and 5 bases from J, with 15 bases between. The germline CDR1 and CDR2 sequences are SGHTA and FQGNSA. The CDR3 runs 14 residues.

This clonotype was detected many times. This rearrangement joins TRBV29-1 to TRBJ1-2; no firm D call. Germline V gives CDR1 SQVTM, CDR2 ANQGSEA. This CDR3 spans 11 amino acids. V lost 0 bases, J lost 8 bases, and 7 bases lay in between. Here the CDR3 reads CSVEDLGGYTF. DNA of the CDR3: TGCAGCGTTGAAGATTTAGGAGGCTACACCTTC.

Ten or more counts support this clonotype. The chain carries TRBV12-3 or TRBV12-4 and TRBJ1-6, with D possibly matching TRBD1 (6 bases). Trimming shortened V by 7 bases and J by 10 bases, and 14 bases separated the two germline ends. The CDR3 runs 13 residues. CDR3: CASNKGGHSPLHF. Written as DNA, the CDR3 is TGTGCCAGCAACAAGGGGGGTCACTCACCCCTCCACTTT.

This clonotype was picked up one time. The CDR3 nucleotides read TGTGCCAGCAGTGAGTTCGGGGGCGCAGACTATGGCTACACCTTC. Protein product: CASSEFGGADYGYTF. This sequence joins TRBV6-2 or TRBV6-3 and TRBJ1-2, with D possibly matching TRBD1 (6 bases). Trimming left V 5 bases short and J 3 bases short, with 16 bases between. This CDR3 is built from 15 residues. Germline V lookup: CDR1 MNHEY, CDR2 SVGEGT.

At least ten counts were recorded for this clonotype. The J gene is TRBJ1-5, the V gene TRBV28; 9 nucleotides match TRBD1. Germline V lookup: CDR1 MDHEN, CDR2 SYDVKM. This CDR3 is 15 amino acids long. J was trimmed by 7 bases and V by 6 bases; bases with no gene match: 10. CDR3 sequence: CASRGDRVFQQPQHF. CDR3 DNA sequence: TGTGCCAGCAGAGGGGACAGGGTGTTCCAGCAGCCCCAGCATTTT.

The sample holds many counts of this clonotype. DNA for the CDR3: TGTGCCAGCAGCTCACAGACTAGATCGGCCTACGAGCAGTACTTC. Its protein is CASSSQTRSAYEQYF. This chain connects TRBV11-2 to TRBJ2-7; perhaps TRBD2 as D (6 bases). Germline CDR1 SGHAT, CDR2 FQNNGV. V was pared by 4 bases and J by 2 bases, with 15 bases between. The length of the CDR3 is 15 residues. The full variable domain, rest sourced from reference TRBV11-2 and TRBJ2-7, is EAGVAQSPRYKIIEKRQSVAFWCNPISGHATLYWYQQILGQGPKLLIQFQNNGVVDDSQLPKDRFSAERLKGVDSTLKIQPAKLEDSAVYLCASSSQTRSAYEQYFGPGTRLTVT.

This clonotype was counted many times. J is TRBJ1-2 and V is TRBV30; unclear D gene. This CDR3 has 17 amino acids. Between the trimmed V and J ends, which lost 1 base and 2 bases, there was a span of 20 bases. Germline loops: CDR1 GTSNPN, CDR2 SVGIG (reference sequence). CDR3 loop: CAWSESLVGGKNYGYTF. The CDR3 region has the DNA TGTGCCTGGAGTGAATCTCTTGTCGGAGGGAAAAACTATGGCTACACCTTC.